This entry is about one T cell receptor (beta chain). Its antigen remains unidentified. Genomic DNA of unsorted samples came from roughly 90 million PBMCs. Unsorted PBMC samples were amplified in replicate PCRs containing roughly 300 ng DNA, roughly 33,000 T cell genomes. PBMC DNA, left unsorted, was sequenced on ten immunoSEQ deep assay plates. Measured with immunoSEQ multiplex PCR; TCRdb has only the in-frame clones, and not every one. The table has around 500,000 clones, approximately 82% seen once; the top ten hold more than 10%. This entry is derived from a study of shared clonotypes between healthy human individuals. Study-wide findings and caveats: The expectation was that sequencing depth would affect clonotype sharing among donors.

The germline V gene encodes CDR1 LNHDA and CDR2 SQIVND (reference sequence). V was pared by 5 bases and J by 6 bases, with 10 bases between. CDR3 length: 13 residues. This chain links TRBV19 with TRBJ2-2; no clear D. The origin of this receptor is a woman between 35 and 50 years old in good health. Some clones in this sample may be carry-over from other donors' samples. Sequencing was carried out using PBMCs. The CDR3 sequence is CASSLLIPGELFF. DNA for the CDR3: TGTGCCAGTAGTTTACTAATCCCCGGGGAGCTGTTTTTT.